The rows below give T cell receptor beta chains drawn from one sample of a study of early T cells in non-severe SARS-CoV-2 infection. In TCRdb, the 5' RACE reads were re-called with MiXCR into one record per CDR3 protein. Of just under 60,000 distinct CDR3 sequences detected, about 8% appear once; the ten largest clones hold approximately 3.6%. Specimen: whole blood. The source of these receptors is an adult who was a healthcare worker with PCR-confirmed SARS-CoV-2 infection or an uninfected control (not recorded which). The CDR3 runs from the conserved cysteine through the conserved F or W. Clone size is not always given. Where it is, it says once, few, many or a class for expanded clones.

v_call clone_size cdr3_aa
TRBV3-1 many CASSHWTSGDYEQYF
TRBV27 many CASSFGDSPLHF
TRBV28 few CASGQSGSVYETQYF
TRBV12-3/TRBV12-4 many CASSLSEVVVTDTQYF
TRBV29-1 many CGGGVWTEAFF
TRBV12-3/TRBV12-4 . CASSLRGQELGYTF
TRBV7-9 many CASSPIQGAEAFF
TRBV11-1 . CASTRGVGQGVYNEQFF
TRBV29-1 few CSVASQGDQPQHF
TRBV28 . CAIGDGFGGYTF
TRBV4-1 . CASSQVEWGGPVNEQFF
TRBV27 . CASSLGQGVQETQYF
TRBV13 few CASSLAGLAEAYNEQFF
TRBV10-2 few CASSDLFAEAFF
TRBV5-4 many CASSLGDPAETQYF
TRBV6-2/TRBV6-3 few CASSYSGDRVYGYTF
TRBV19 few CASSNTGTSGRAYEQFF
TRBV9 many CASSARLAGGVRGLGHEQYF
TRBV12-3/TRBV12-4 . CASSLQGRGAFF
TRBV14 many CASRDRGNQPQHF
TRBV28 many CASSFSSARGPGDTQYF
TRBV7-9 few CASRTGPGRGTDTQYF
TRBV2 many CARLAGENNEQFF
TRBV6-5 many CASSYSGGSYGYTF
TRBV18 few CASSPVQSNQPQHF
TRBV7-2 few CASSPLAGATDTQYF
TRBV16 . CASSQLTVTEAFF
TRBV2 many CASSENRDSYEQYF
TRBV19 . CASSIGRARQSNQPQHF
TRBV9 many CASSSPGLMSYGYTF
TRBV7-9 few CASSPGTSGGQETQYF
TRBV12-3/TRBV12-4 . CASSLDAPTGYEQYF
TRBV20-1 few CSARVTGTGGTGELFF
TRBV7-8 many CASSSGTVLAKNIQYF
TRBV4-1 many CASSQAEGRYEQYF
TRBV3-1 . CASSQGPYQGETQYF
TRBV18 many CASSPPGGLDEKLFF
TRBV5-8 . CASTLDRGGYNEQFF
TRBV7-9 many CASSLGGPPDTQYF
TRBV15 many CATSRDRLYGYTF
TRBV29-1 few CSVVDGGNQPQHF
TRBV15 few CATSRDPGLAGFTDTQYF
TRBV28 few CASSVAGTGGYEQYF
TRBV7-8 many CASSFDMWNEQFF
TRBV12-5 many CASGLGQEGEQFF
TRBV28 few CASSVGQGYGYTF
TRBV27 many CASSPRTASFDEQYF
TRBV28 . CASSPTQGLAGTDTQYF
TRBV15 . CATSRDPGQGRVTQYF
TRBV20-1 many CSAGSMRVQETQYF
TRBV11-3 few CASSLASRGQGAYQPQHF
TRBV9 few CASSSRQGPEAFF
TRBV6-1 few CASSDPGLAAYNEQFF